A single sample is the source of the 23 T cell receptor beta chains below, sequenced in a study of cytomegalovirus exposure and HLA in healthy donors. TCRdb's copy holds only in-frame clones and misses some; the assay was immunoSEQ multiplex PCR. The table has 130,000 or so clones, approximately 92% seen once. Sequencing used PBMCs. These receptors all stem from a woman between 18 and 30 years old in good health and CMV-seronegative.

This chain uses TRBV5-4 with TRBJ2-1, with TRBD2 as a possible D gene (5 bases). Germline CDR1 is SGHNT and CDR2 is YYREEE (reference sequence). This CDR3 is 15 amino acids long. The V end was cut by 4 bases, the J end by 0 bases, with 11 bases between. In nucleotides, the CDR3 is TGTGCCAGCAGCCCTGGGGAGAGCTCCTACAATGAGCAGTTCTTC. The encoded protein is CASSPGESSYNEQFF.

This chain joins TRBV9 and TRBJ2-3, with 9 bases matching TRBD2. Germline V gene sequence: CDR1 SGDLS, CDR2 YYNGEE. V lost 3 bases, J lost 9 bases, and 8 bases stayed unmatched. This CDR3 has 14 residues. In DNA, the CDR3 is TGTGCCAGCAGCGCTGACTCGGGACTAGCCACGCAGTATTTT. It translates to CASSADSGLATQYF.

V and J are TRBV2 and TRBJ2-5; tentatively, D is TRBD1 (5 bases). Looked up from germline, CDR1 is SNHLY and CDR2 is FYNNEI. The CDR3 has 15 residues. Trimming pared 1 base from V and 4 bases from J, leaving 13 bases between. CDR3 bases: TGTGCCAGCAGTGAAGTCCAGGGTTTAGTAGAGACCCAGTACTTC. It translates to CASSEVQGLVETQYF.

The J gene is TRBJ2-1, the V gene TRBV27, with 8 positions matching TRBD2. Germline lookup yields CDR1 MNHEY and CDR2 SMNVEV (reference sequence). Germline trimming cut 0 bases from V and 4 bases from J; bases unmatched to any gene: 2. The CDR3 consists of 15 residues. The CDR3 protein is CASSLSLAGYNEQFF. DNA of the CDR3: TGTGCCAGCAGTTTATCGTTAGCGGGGTACAATGAGCAGTTCTTC.

This clone was detected many times. The V call is TRBV18, the J call TRBJ2-5; 10 bases match TRBD1. The CDR3 runs 17 residues. In germline, CDR1 is KGHSH, CDR2 LQKENI. V trimming: 6 bases; J trimming: 4 bases; junction bases outside the gene matches: 14. The CDR3: CASSPLGTGEAAETQYF. The CDR3 DNA sequence: TGTGCCAGCTCTCCCCTCGGGACAGGGGAGGCGGCAGAGACCCAGTACTTC.

This clone was seen more than once but under ten times. J is TRBJ1-2 and V is TRBV11-2, with D perhaps matching TRBD1 (6 bases). Looked up from germline, CDR1 is SGHAT and CDR2 is FQNNGV. V lost 4 bases and J lost 3, with 12 bases in between. This CDR3 contains 14 residues. The CDR3 reads CASSSLQGDYGYTF. The CDR3 nucleotides are TGTGCCAGCAGCTCGTTACAGGGCGACTATGGCTACACCTTC.

This chain connects TRBV6-5 to TRBJ2-7, with a possible D match to TRBD2 (6 bases). Germline CDR1 and CDR2: MNHEY and SVGAGI. The CDR3 has 13 residues. The V end was cut by 7 bases, the J end by 3 bases, with 13 bases between. CDR3 region: CASISGTHYEQYF. CDR3 bases: TGTGCCAGCATCTCCGGGACTCACTACGAGCAGTACTTC.

The chain uses TRBV27 and TRBJ1-1; D gene ambiguous. The CDR3 is made up of 12 amino acids. Trimming pared 11 bases from V and 7 bases from J, leaving 17 bases between. Per the germline V gene, CDR1 is MNHEY and CDR2 is SMNVEV (reference sequence). The CDR3 coding sequence is TGTGCCTACCTTCCGAGCGGGGATGAAGCTTTCTTT. Residues: CAYLPSGDEAFF.

This clone was seen a few times. The chain is built from TRBV5-1 and TRBJ1-2; 7 nucleotides agree with TRBD1. The CDR3 totals 14 residues. V shed 0 bases, J shed 4 bases, and the junction held 3 bases outside the gene matches. Germline CDR1 is SGHRS and CDR2 is YFSETQ. The CDR3 region has the DNA TGCGCCAGCAGCTTGGAAGGACAGGCCTATGGCTACACCTTC. Protein: CASSLEGQAYGYTF.

The J gene is TRBJ2-7, the V gene TRBV7-9; D unclear. This CDR3 is built from 17 residues. V shed 6 bases and J shed 0 bases, with 21 bases lying between them. Germline V gives CDR1 SEHNR, CDR2 FQNEAQ (reference sequence). The CDR3 reads CASSITMGLTLSYEQYF. The CDR3 region has the DNA TGTGCCAGCAGTATAACAATGGGCCTGACCCTCTCCTACGAGCAGTACTTC.

V usage is TRBV7-2 and J usage is TRBJ2-1, with TRBD2 matching 13 bases. The J segment lost 8 bases and the V segment lost 4 bases, leaving 5 bases of the junction unmatched. This CDR3 spans 15 amino acids. CDR1 is SGHTA and CDR2 is FQGNSA in the germline V gene. CDR3 DNA: TGTGCCAGCAGCTCCGGACTAGCGGGGGTATATGAGCAGTTCTTC. Encoded protein: CASSSGLAGVYEQFF. Together with reference TRBV7-2 and TRBJ2-1, the CDR3 gives the full variable domain: GAGVSQSPSNKVTEKGKDVELRCDPISGHTALYWYRQSLGQGLEFLIYFQGNSAPDKSGLPSDRFSAERTGGSVSTLTIQRTQQEDSAVYLCASSSGLAGVYEQFFGPGTRLTVL.

The chain couples TRBV11-3 to TRBJ2-1, with TRBD2 identical over 13 bases. The CDR3 has 15 amino acids. CDR1 SGHNT and CDR2 YENEEA come from the germline V gene. After removal of 1 base from V and 10 bases from J, the junction contained 4 bases not matched to a gene. This CDR3 reads CASSLGLAGGPEQFF. CDR3 in DNA: TGTGCCAGCAGCTTAGGACTAGCGGGGGGCCCGGAGCAGTTCTTC.

The J gene is TRBJ2-7, the V gene TRBV5-1; TRBD1 might be the D (5 bases). The V end was cut by 0 bases, the J end by 0 bases, with 13 bases between. This CDR3 contains 16 residues. Per germline, CDR1 SGHRS and CDR2 YFSETQ. This chain's CDR3 is CASSLGPGQGSYEQYF. In nucleotides, the CDR3 is TGCGCCAGCAGCTTGGGCCCGGGTCAGGGCTCCTACGAGCAGTACTTC.

The genes are TRBV10-3 and TRBJ2-7; no clear D gene. V was trimmed by 0 bases and J by 6 bases, leaving 6 bases between them. Germline V gene data show CDR1 as ENHRY and CDR2 as SYGVKD. The CDR3 is made up of 12 amino acids. CDR3 bases: TGTGCCATCAGTGAGTCCGTTATCGAGCAGTACTTC. Translation gives CAISESVIEQYF.

This clone was detected a few times. The V call is TRBV2, the J call TRBJ1-2, with D unresolved. This CDR3 comprises 13 residues. Germline assignment: CDR1 SNHLY and CDR2 FYNNEI. V lost 5 bases and J 2 bases, leaving 9 bases between the germline ends. CDR3: CASSLEVNYGYTF. The CDR3 DNA is TGTGCCAGCAGTCTAGAAGTGAACTATGGCTACACCTTC.

The chain couples TRBV5-1 to TRBJ2-2; D call uncertain. The CDR3 runs 13 residues. Per the germline V gene, CDR1 is SGHRS and CDR2 is YFSETQ. V gave up 2 bases and J gave up 3 bases, with 5 bases separating them. Here the CDR3 reads CASSLSDTGELFF. The CDR3 nucleotides are TGCGCCAGCAGCTTATCTGACACCGGGGAGCTGTTTTTT.

The chain couples TRBV6-1 to TRBJ1-5; D is perhaps TRBD1 (6 bases). This CDR3 has 14 residues. CDR1 and CDR2 from the germline V gene are MNHNS and SASEGT. Trimming cost V 2 bases and J 6 bases, with 11 bases left between them. The CDR3 nucleotides read TGTGCCAGCAGTGAATATCACAGGGTTCAGCCCCAGCATTTT. This encodes CASSEYHRVQPQHF.

The CDR3 bases are TGTGCCAGCAGACCGACAGGGACGGGCACTGAAGCTTTCTTT. Translating gives CASRPTGTGTEAFF. This chain links TRBV6-5 with TRBJ1-1, with 7 positions matching TRBD1. The CDR3 spans 14 residues. V lost 6 bases to trimming and J lost 4 bases; unmatched junction nucleotides: 8. Germline lookup yields CDR1 MNHEY and CDR2 SVGAGI.

This rearrangement joins TRBV7-6 to TRBJ2-2; 9 positions agree with TRBD1. This CDR3 spans 16 amino acids. V lost 5 bases to trimming and J lost 4 bases; unmatched junction nucleotides: 8. CDR1 is SGHVS and CDR2 is FNYEAQ in the germline V gene. The CDR3 reads CASSLGQGIATGELFF. CDR3 DNA: TGTGCCAGCAGCCTCGGACAGGGGATAGCCACCGGGGAGCTGTTTTTT.

This clone was seen once. The chain carries TRBV15 and TRBJ2-1, with 11 bases aligning to TRBD2. V lost 8 bases to trimming and J lost 0 bases; unmatched junction nucleotides: 3. The germline CDR1 and CDR2 sequences are LNHNV and YYDKDF (reference sequence). The CDR3 is 15 residues long. Written as DNA, the CDR3 is TGTGCCACCGACCTAGCGGGGGGCTCCTACAATGAGCAGTTCTTC. Residues: CATDLAGGSYNEQFF.

The V call is TRBV6-6, the J call TRBJ1-5; D perhaps matches TRBD1 (6 bases). Deletions cut 6 bases from V and 3 bases from J, with 12 bases between. Germline CDR1 MNHNY, CDR2 SVGAGI (reference sequence). The CDR3 is 14 residues long. This CDR3 is CASSPDRPNQPQHF. CDR3 bases: TGTGCCAGCAGCCCTGACAGGCCCAATCAGCCCCAGCATTTT.

The rearrangement links TRBV11-1 to TRBJ2-3, with 7 positions matching TRBD1. Germline V CDR1 and CDR2: SGHAT, FQDESV (reference sequence). Trimming cost V 7 bases and J 1 base; bases outside gene matches: 8. The CDR3 length is 15 residues. CDR3 sequence reads: CASTTSDRGTDTQYF. For the CDR3, the DNA is TGTGCCAGCACCACAAGTGACAGGGGCACAGATACGCAGTATTTT.

V usage is TRBV4-2 and J usage is TRBJ2-5; D possibly corresponds to TRBD2 (8 bases). V was clipped by 4 bases and J by 5 bases, with 20 bases between them. This CDR3 is 16 amino acids long. Germline lookup yields CDR1 LGHNA and CDR2 YNFKEQ. CDR3 in DNA: TGTGCCAGCAGCCCCAGGGGGGCGGGGGGACACGAGACCCAGTACTTC. Its translation is CASSPRGAGGHETQYF.